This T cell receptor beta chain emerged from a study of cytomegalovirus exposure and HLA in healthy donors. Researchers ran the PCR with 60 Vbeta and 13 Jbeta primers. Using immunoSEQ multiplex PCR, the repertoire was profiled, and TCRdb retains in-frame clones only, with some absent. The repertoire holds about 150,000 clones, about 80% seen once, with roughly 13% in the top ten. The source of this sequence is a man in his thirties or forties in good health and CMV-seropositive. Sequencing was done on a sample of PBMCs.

CDR3 sequence (DNA): TGCGCCAGCAGCTTGTTCAGGGTCTCGCAGGACGAGCAGTACTTC. Its translation is CASSLFRVSQDEQYF. J is TRBJ2-5 and V is TRBV5-1; possibly TRBD1 for D (5 bases). TRBJ2-7 matches the DNA end more closely, so the J call is doubtful. CDR3 length: 15 amino acids. The germline V gene has CDR1 SGHRS and CDR2 YFSETQ.